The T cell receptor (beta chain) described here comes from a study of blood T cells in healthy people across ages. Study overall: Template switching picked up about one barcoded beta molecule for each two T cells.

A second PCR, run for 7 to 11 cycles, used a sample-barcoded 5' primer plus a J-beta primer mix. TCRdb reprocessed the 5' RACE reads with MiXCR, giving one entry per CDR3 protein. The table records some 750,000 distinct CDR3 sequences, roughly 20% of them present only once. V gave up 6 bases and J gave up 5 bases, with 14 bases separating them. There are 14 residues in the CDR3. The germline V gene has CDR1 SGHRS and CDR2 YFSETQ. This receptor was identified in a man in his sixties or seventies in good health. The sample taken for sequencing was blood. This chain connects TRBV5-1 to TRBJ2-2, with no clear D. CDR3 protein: CASTLLQGTGELFF. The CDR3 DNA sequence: TGCGCCAGCACCCTCCTACAAGGGACCGGGGAGCTGTTTTTT.